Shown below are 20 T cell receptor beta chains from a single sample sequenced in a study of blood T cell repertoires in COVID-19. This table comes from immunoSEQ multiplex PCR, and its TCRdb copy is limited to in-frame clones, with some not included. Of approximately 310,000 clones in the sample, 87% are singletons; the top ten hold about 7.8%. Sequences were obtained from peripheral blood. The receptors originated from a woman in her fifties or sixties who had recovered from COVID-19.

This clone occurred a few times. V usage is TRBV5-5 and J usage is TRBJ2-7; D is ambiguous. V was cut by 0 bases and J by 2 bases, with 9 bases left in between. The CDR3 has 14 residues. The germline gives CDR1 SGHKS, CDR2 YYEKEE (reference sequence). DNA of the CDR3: TGTGCCAGCAGCTTGGGGAGAACGGCCTACGAGCAGTACTTC. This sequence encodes CASSLGRTAYEQYF.

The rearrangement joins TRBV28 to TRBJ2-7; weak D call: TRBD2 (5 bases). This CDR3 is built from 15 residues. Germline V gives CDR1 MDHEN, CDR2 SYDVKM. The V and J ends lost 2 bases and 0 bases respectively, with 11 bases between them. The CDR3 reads CASSLASSNSYEQYF. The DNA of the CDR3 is TGTGCCAGCAGTTTAGCGTCTAGCAACTCCTACGAGCAGTACTTC.

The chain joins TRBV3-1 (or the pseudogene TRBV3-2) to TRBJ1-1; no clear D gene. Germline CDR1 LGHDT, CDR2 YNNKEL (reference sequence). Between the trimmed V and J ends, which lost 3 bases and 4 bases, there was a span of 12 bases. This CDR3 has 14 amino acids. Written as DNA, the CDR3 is TGTGCCAGCAGCCACTCTAATGAGGGCACTGAAGCTTTCTTT. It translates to CASSHSNEGTEAFF.

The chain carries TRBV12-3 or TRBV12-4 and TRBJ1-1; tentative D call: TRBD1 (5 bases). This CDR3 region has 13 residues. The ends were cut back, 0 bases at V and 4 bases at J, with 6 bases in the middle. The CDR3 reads CASSLARATEAFF. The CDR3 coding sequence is TGTGCCAGCAGTTTAGCCAGGGCCACTGAAGCTTTCTTT.

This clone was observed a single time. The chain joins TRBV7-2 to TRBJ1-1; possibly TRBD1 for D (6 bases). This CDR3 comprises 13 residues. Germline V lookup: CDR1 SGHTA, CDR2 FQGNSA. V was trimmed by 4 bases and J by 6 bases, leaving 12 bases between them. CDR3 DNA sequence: TGTGCCAGCAGCTCGAGGGGGAAGGCTGAAGCTTTCTTT. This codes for CASSSRGKAEAFF.

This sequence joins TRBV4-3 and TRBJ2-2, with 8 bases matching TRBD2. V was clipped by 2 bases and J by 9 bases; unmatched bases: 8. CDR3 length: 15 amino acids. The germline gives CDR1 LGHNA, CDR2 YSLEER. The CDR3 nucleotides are TGCGCCAGCAGCCAAATATTGGGTAGCGGGAGGGAGCTGTTTTTT. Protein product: CASSQILGSGRELFF.

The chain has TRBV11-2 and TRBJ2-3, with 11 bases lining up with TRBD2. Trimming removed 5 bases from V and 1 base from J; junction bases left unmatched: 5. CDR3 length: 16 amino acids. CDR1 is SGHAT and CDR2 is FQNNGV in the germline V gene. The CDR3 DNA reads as TGTGCCAGCAGCCAGTTAGCGGGGGGGCGCACAGATACGCAGTATTTT. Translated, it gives CASSQLAGGRTDTQYF.

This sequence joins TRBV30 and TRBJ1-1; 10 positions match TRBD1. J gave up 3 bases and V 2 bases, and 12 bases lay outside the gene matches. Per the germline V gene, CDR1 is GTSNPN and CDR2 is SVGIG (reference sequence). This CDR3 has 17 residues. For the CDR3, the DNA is TGTGCCTGGAGTTACCGTTCAACCGGGACAGGGGACACTGAAGCTTTCTTT. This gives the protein CAWSYRSTGTGDTEAFF. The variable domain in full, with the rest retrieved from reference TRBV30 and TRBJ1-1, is SQTIHQWPATLVQPVGSPLSLECTVEGTSNPNLYWYRQAAGRGLQLLFYSVGIGQISSEVPQNLSASRPQDRQFILSSKKLLLSDSGFYLCAWSYRSTGTGDTEAFFGQGTRLTVV.

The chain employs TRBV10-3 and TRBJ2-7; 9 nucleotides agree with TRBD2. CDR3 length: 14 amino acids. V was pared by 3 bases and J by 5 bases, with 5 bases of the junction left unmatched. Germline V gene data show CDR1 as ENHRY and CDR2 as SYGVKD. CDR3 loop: CAISDPGLANEQYF. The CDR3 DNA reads TGTGCCATCAGTGACCCGGGACTAGCTAACGAGCAGTACTTC.

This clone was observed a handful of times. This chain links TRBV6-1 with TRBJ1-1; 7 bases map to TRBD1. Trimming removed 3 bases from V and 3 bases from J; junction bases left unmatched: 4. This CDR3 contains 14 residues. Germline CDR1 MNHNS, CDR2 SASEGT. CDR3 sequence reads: CASSDRDSHTEAFF. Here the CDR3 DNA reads TGTGCCAGCAGTGACCGGGACAGCCACACTGAAGCTTTCTTT.

The DNA of the CDR3 is TGTGCCAGCTCACCCACTAGCGGGGGCTACACAGATACGCAGTATTTT. It translates to CASSPTSGGYTDTQYF. The chain couples TRBV18 to TRBJ2-3; TRBD2 agrees at 11 bases. V lost 3 bases to trimming and J lost 2 bases; unmatched junction nucleotides: 4. There are 16 residues in the CDR3. In germline, CDR1 is KGHSH, CDR2 LQKENI.

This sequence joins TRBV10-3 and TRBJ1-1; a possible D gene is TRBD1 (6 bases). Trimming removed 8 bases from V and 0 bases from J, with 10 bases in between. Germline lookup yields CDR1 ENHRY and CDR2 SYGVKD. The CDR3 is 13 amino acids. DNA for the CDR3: TGTGCCATCCGACAGGAGATGAACACTGAAGCTTTCTTT. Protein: CAIRQEMNTEAFF.

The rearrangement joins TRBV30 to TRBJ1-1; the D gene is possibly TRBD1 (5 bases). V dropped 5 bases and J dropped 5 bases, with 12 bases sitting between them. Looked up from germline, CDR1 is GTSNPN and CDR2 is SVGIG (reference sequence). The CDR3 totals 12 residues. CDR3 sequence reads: CAWEVGGTEAFF. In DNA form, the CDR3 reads TGTGCCTGGGAGGTGGGGGGAACTGAAGCTTTCTTT.

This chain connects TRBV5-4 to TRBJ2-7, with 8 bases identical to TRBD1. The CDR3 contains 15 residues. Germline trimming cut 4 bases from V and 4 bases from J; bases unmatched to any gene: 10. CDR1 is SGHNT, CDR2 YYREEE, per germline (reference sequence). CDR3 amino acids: CASSPGQGSSYEQYF. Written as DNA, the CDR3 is TGTGCCAGCAGCCCCGGACAGGGTAGCAGTTACGAGCAGTACTTC.

CDR3 region: CASSVGRDRYQETQYF. The CDR3 DNA reads TGTGCCAGCAGCGTCGGCCGGGACAGATACCAAGAGACCCAGTACTTC. The chain uses TRBV9 and TRBJ2-5, with 7 bases that match TRBD1. J gave up 0 bases and V 2 bases, and 7 bases lay outside the gene matches. The CDR3 spans 16 residues. The V gene's germline CDR1 is SGDLS and CDR2 YYNGEE.

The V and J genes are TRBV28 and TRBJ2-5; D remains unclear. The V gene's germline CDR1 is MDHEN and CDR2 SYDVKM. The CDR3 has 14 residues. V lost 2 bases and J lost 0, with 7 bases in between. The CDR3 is CASSLLGNQETQYF. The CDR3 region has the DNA TGTGCCAGCAGTTTACTAGGAAACCAAGAGACCCAGTACTTC.

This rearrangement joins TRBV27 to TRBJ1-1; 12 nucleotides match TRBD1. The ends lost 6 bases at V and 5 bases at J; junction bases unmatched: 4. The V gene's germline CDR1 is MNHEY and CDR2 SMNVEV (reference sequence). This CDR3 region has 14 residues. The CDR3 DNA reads TGTGCCAGCAGGGGACAGGGGGCTTATACTGAAGCTTTCTTT. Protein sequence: CASRGQGAYTEAFF.

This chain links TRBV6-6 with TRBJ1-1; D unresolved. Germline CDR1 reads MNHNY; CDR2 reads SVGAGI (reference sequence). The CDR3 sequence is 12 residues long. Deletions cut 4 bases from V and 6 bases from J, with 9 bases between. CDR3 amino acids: CASSWRSSEAFF. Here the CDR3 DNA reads TGTGCCAGCAGTTGGAGGTCTTCTGAAGCTTTCTTT.

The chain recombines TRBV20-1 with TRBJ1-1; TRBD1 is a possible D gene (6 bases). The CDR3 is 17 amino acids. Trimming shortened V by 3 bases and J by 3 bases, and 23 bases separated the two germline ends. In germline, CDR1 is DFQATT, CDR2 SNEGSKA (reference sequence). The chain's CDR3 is CSASPSTGTTKDTEAFF. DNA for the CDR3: TGCAGTGCTAGTCCCAGCACCGGGACAACTAAAGACACTGAAGCTTTCTTT.

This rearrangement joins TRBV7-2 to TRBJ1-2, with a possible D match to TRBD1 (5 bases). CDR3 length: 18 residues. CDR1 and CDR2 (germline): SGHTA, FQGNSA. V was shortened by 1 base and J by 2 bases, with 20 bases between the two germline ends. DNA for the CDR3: TGTGCCAGCAGCTTAGGGGGGGGTGCGCCGCTTAACAACTATGGCTACACCTTC. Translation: CASSLGGGAPLNNYGYTF.